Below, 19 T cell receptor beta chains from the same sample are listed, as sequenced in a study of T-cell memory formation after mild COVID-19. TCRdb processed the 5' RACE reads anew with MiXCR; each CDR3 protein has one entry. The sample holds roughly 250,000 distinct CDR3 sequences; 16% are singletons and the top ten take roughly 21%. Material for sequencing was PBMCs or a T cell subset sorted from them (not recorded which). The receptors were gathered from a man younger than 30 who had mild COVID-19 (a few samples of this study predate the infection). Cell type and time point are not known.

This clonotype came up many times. CDR3 sequence reads: CASSQTDRGLGGYTF. DNA for the CDR3: TGCGCCAGCAGCCAAACCGACAGGGGGCTGGGTGGCTACACCTTC. The gene calls are TRBV4-1 and TRBJ1-2, with TRBD1 matching 10 bases. Looked up from germline, CDR1 is MGHRA and CDR2 is YSYEKL. This CDR3 comprises 15 residues. Losses at the gene ends were 2 bases for V and 7 bases for J; bases not matched to a gene: 7.

The CDR3 coding sequence is TGCAGTGCTATCCCCCGGCTGGGTTCACCCCTCCACTTT. Its protein product is CSAIPRLGSPLHF. V is TRBV20-1 and J is TRBJ1-6; unclear D gene. This CDR3 has 13 amino acids. Deletions cut 4 bases from V and 9 bases from J, with 13 bases between. Germline values: CDR1 DFQATT, CDR2 SNEGSKA (reference sequence).

CDR3 protein: CASNKQGIGGYTF. CDR3 nucleotides: TGTGCCAGCAACAAACAGGGGATCGGTGGCTACACCTTC. The gene calls are TRBV6-5 and TRBJ1-2, with 7 bases aligning to TRBD1. This CDR3 has 13 residues. V lost 7 bases and J lost 7; bases outside the gene matches: 9. Germline V gene sequence: CDR1 MNHEY, CDR2 SVGAGI.

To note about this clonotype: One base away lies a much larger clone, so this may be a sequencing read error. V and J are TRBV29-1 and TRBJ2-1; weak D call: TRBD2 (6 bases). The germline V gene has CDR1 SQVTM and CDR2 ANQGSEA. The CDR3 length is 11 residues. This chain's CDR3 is CSGLVLNEKFF. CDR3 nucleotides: TGCAGCGGACTAGTACTCAATGAGAAGTTCTTC.

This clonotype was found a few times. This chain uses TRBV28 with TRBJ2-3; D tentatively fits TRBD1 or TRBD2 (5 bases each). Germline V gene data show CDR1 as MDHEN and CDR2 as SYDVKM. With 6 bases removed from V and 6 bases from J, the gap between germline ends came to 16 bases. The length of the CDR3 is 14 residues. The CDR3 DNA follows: TGTGCCAGCAGGACCCACGGGGCAAGGGATACGCAGTATTTT. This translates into CASRTHGARDTQYF.

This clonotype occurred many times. CDR3 nucleotides: TGCGCCAGCAGCTTACTTCCGGGAGTCAAAGAGACCCAGTACTTC. It yields the protein CASSLLPGVKETQYF. The genes are TRBV5-1 and TRBJ2-5; D perhaps matches TRBD2 (6 bases). Germline lookup yields CDR1 SGHRS and CDR2 YFSETQ. This CDR3 has 15 residues. The V and J ends lost 2 bases and 3 bases respectively, with 14 bases between them. The full variable domain, its missing parts supplied by reference TRBV5-1 and TRBJ2-5, is KAGVTQTPRYLIKTRGQQVTLSCSPISGHRSVSWYQQTPGQGLQFLFEYFSETQRNKGNFPGRFSGRQFSNSRSEMNVSTLELGDSALYLCASSLLPGVKETQYFGPGTRLLVL.

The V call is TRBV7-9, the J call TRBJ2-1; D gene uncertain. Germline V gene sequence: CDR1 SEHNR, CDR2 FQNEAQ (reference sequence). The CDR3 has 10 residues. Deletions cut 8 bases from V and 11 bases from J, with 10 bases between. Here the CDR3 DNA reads TGTGCCAGCGGTGGCCCCAAGCAGTTCTTC. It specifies CASGGPKQFF. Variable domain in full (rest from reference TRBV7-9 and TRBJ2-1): DTGVSQNPRHKITKRGQNVTFRCDPISEHNRLYWYRQTLGQGPEFLTYFQNEAQLEKSRLLSDRFSAERPKGSFSTLEIQRTEQGDSAMYLCASGGPKQFFGPGTRLTVL.

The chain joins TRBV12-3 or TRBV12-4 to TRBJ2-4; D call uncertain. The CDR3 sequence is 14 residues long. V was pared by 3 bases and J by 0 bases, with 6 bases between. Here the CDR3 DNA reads TGTGCCAGCAGTTTTAACAGAGCCAAAAACATTCAGTACTTC. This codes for CASSFNRAKNIQYF.

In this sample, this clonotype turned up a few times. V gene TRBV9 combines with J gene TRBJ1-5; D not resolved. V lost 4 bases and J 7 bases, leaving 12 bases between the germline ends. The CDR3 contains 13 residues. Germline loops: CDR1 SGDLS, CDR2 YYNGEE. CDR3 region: CASSNTDGQPQHF. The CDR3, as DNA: TGTGCCAGCAGCAATACAGATGGGCAGCCCCAGCATTTT.

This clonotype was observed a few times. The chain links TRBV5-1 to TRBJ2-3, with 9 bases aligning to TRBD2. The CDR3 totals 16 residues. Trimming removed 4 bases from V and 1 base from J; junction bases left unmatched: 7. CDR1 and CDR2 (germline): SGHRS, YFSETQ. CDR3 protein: CASSPYLAGRTDTQYF. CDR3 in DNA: TGCGCCAGCAGCCCCTACCTAGCGGGGCGCACAGATACGCAGTATTTT.

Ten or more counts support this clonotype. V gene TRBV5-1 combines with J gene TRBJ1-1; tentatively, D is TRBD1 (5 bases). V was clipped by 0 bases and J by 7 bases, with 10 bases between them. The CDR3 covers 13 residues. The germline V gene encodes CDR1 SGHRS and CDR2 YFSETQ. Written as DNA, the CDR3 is TGCGCCAGCAGCTTGGCAGGGATTGGTGAAGCTTTCTTT. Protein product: CASSLAGIGEAFF.

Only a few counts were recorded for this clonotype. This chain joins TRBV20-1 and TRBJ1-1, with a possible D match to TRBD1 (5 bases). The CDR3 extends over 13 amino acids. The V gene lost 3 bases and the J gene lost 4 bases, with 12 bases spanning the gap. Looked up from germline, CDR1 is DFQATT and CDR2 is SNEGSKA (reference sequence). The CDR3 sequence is CSARGWRGTEAFF. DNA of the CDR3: TGCAGTGCTAGGGGCTGGAGGGGCACTGAAGCTTTCTTT.

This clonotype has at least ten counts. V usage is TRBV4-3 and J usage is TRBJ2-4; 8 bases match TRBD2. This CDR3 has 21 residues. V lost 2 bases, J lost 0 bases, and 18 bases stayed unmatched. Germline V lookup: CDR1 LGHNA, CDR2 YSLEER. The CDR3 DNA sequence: TGCGCCAGCAGCCAATTCAGGGGCGAACGGGGGGGAACCCTAGCCAAAAACATTCAGTACTTC. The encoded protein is CASSQFRGERGGTLAKNIQYF.

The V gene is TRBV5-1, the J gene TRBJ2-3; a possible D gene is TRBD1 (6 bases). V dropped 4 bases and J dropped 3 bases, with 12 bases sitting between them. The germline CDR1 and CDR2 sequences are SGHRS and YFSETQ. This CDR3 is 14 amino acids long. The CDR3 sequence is CASSTVGQTDTQYF. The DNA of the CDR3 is TGCGCCAGCAGCACCGTAGGACAGACAGATACGCAGTATTTT. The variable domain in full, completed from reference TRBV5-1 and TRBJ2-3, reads KAGVTQTPRYLIKTRGQQVTLSCSPISGHRSVSWYQQTPGQGLQFLFEYFSETQRNKGNFPGRFSGRQFSNSRSEMNVSTLELGDSALYLCASSTVGQTDTQYFGPGTRLTVL.

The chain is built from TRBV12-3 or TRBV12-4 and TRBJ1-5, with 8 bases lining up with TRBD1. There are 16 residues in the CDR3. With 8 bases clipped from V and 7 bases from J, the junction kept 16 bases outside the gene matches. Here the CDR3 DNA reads TGTGCCAGCCTCCTAGGGCCCAGGGGGCGCATACAGCCCCAGCATTTT. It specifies CASLLGPRGRIQPQHF.

CDR3 DNA sequence: TGCGCCAGCTGCGCCGACAGGGCCGCTTTCCCCTATGGCTACACCTTC. Encoded protein: CASCADRAAFPYGYTF. The chain joins TRBV5-1 to TRBJ1-2; TRBD1 matches at 7 bases. Germline V gene sequence: CDR1 SGHRS, CDR2 YFSETQ. V shed 7 bases and J 4 bases; nucleotides not matched to a gene: 16. The CDR3 covers 16 residues.

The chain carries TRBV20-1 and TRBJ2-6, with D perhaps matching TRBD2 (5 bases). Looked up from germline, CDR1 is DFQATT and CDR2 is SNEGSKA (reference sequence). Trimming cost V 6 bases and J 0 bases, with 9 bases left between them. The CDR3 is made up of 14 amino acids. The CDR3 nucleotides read TGCAGTGCCACTAGGCACTCTGGGGCCAACGTCCTGACTTTC. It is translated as CSATRHSGANVLTF.

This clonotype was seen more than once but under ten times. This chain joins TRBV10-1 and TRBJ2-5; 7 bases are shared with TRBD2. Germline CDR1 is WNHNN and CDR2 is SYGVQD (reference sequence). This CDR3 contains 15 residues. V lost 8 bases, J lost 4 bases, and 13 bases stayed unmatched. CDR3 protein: CASSPATSAGETQYF. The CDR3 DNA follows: TGCGCCAGCTCCCCGGCTACTAGCGCGGGAGAGACCCAGTACTTC.

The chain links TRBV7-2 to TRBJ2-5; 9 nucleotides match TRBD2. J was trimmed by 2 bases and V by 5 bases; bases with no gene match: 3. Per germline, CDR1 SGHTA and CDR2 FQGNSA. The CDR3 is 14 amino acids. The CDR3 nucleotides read TGTGCCAGCAGCACGCGGGGGGGGCAAGAGACCCAGTACTTC. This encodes CASSTRGGQETQYF.